These 26 T cell receptor beta chains were sequenced from one sample in a study of blood T cells in healthy people across ages. A second PCR, run for roughly 7 to 12 cycles, used a sample-barcoded 5' primer plus a J-beta primer mix. TCRdb ran MiXCR on the 5' RACE reads and lists one entry per CDR3 protein. The sample shows more than 900,000 distinct CDR3 sequences, 25% of them seen only once. A further study also used this sample, focusing on T cells of mothers and their children.

Specimen: blood. The receptor set was obtained from a girl aged 2 to 10 in good health.

The CDR3 sequence: CASSGEGLEVYEQYF. CDR3 nucleotide sequence: TGTGCCAGCAGCGGGGAGGGACTAGAGGTCTACGAGCAGTACTTC. The chain uses TRBV9 and TRBJ2-7; 8 nucleotides align to TRBD2. J was trimmed by 3 bases and V by 3 bases; bases with no gene match: 8. CDR3 length equals 15 residues. Germline CDR1 is SGDLS and CDR2 is YYNGEE.

This clonotype was observed a few times. One end of the junction fails to match germline, which may point to a read error. This sequence joins TRBV5-1 and TRBJ2-4; TRBD2 agrees at 9 bases. Looked up from germline, CDR1 is SGHRS and CDR2 is YFSETQ. The CDR3 runs to 10 residues. CDR3 in DNA: TGCGCCAGCAGCGGAGGCGGGAGGGTCTTC. Translating gives CASSGGGRVF.

This clonotype was detected a few times. The chain couples TRBV2 to TRBJ1-4; D gene unclear. The CDR3 has 14 amino acids. Trimming took 4 bases from V and 6 from J, leaving 12 bases between them. Germline CDR1 reads SNHLY; CDR2 reads FYNNEI. DNA of the CDR3: TGTGCCAGCAGTGCCCGGGCCAGCCATGAAAAACTGTTTTTT. Translating gives CASSARASHEKLFF. The whole variable domain, remainder taken from reference TRBV2 and TRBJ1-4, is EPEVTQTPSHQVTQMGQEVILRCVPISNHLYFYWYRQILGQKVEFLVSFYNNEISEKSEIFDDQFSVERPDGSNFTLKIRSTKLEDSAMYFCASSARASHEKLFFGSGTQLSVL.

V gene TRBV7-3 combines with J gene TRBJ2-1, with TRBD2 identical over 10 bases. Per germline, CDR1 SGHTA and CDR2 FQGTGA. Trimming removed 5 bases from V and 2 bases from J; junction bases left unmatched: 9. CDR3 length: 17 amino acids. CDR3 coding DNA: TGTGCCAGCAGCCCCCAGGGGCTAGCGGGGGCCTACAATGAGCAGTTCTTC. Translation gives CASSPQGLAGAYNEQFF.

J is TRBJ1-1 and V is TRBV3-1; D is perhaps TRBD1 (6 bases). The CDR3 consists of 15 residues. Germline V gives CDR1 LGHDT, CDR2 YNNKEL (reference sequence). The V end lost 4 bases, the J end lost 1 base, and 13 bases lay between the germline ends. This chain's CDR3 is CASSPPPGANTEAFF. CDR3 DNA sequence: TGTGCCAGCAGCCCACCCCCAGGGGCGAACACTGAAGCTTTCTTT.

This clonotype showed up many times. This chain connects TRBV12-3 or TRBV12-4 to TRBJ2-5, with 13 bases lining up with TRBD2. The DNA end is a closer match to TRBJ2-7, so the J assignment may be wrong. This CDR3 has 15 amino acids. In DNA, the CDR3 is TGTGCCAGCAGTTTCGGACTAGCGGGAGCCTACGAGCAGTACTTC. This gives the protein CASSFGLAGAYEQYF.

Only one count was recorded for this clonotype. One end of the junction fails to match germline, which may point to a read error. This chain joins TRBV7-2 and TRBJ2-3; D call uncertain. The germline V gene has CDR1 SGHTA and CDR2 FQGNSA. The CDR3 spans 13 residues. This chain's CDR3 is CVSSLTNVDTQYF. CDR3 in DNA: TGTGTCAGCAGCCTAACTAACGTTGATACGCAGTATTTT.

The rearrangement uses TRBV10-2 and TRBJ1-2; D is ambiguous. Germline V gene data show CDR1 as WSHSY and CDR2 as SAAADI. The CDR3 extends over 12 amino acids. V lost 2 bases to trimming and J lost 10 bases, with 11 bases between them. CDR3 coding DNA: TGCGCCAGCAGTGAGGATCTAGTTTCCTACACCTTC. Amino acid sequence: CASSEDLVSYTF.

The chain joins TRBV6-5 to TRBJ2-5; D remains unclear. The V and J ends lost 7 bases and 0 bases respectively, with 27 bases between them. This CDR3 comprises 19 residues. The V gene's germline CDR1 is MNHEY and CDR2 SVGAGI. CDR3 amino acids: CASIRHISHNYGYQETQYF. The CDR3 DNA sequence: TGTGCCAGCATTAGACACATCAGCCACAATTATGGGTACCAAGAGACCCAGTACTTC.

There are a few counts of this clonotype. The J gene is TRBJ2-3, the V gene TRBV6-2 or TRBV6-3; D is undetermined. V lost 6 bases, J lost 7 bases, and 11 bases lay in between. Germline values: CDR1 MNHEY, CDR2 SVGEGT. This CDR3 is built from 12 residues. CDR3 coding DNA: TGTGCCAGCAGCCTCGGATTAAATACGCAGTATTTT. Its translation: CASSLGLNTQYF.

V usage is TRBV4-3 and J usage is TRBJ2-1; maybe TRBD2 (6 bases). This CDR3 has 17 amino acids. V shed 0 bases and J shed 8 bases, with 20 bases lying between them. The germline V gene encodes CDR1 LGHNA and CDR2 YSLEER. This chain's CDR3 is CASSQEFWREVQYEQFF. CDR3 bases: TGCGCCAGCAGCCAAGAATTTTGGAGGGAGGTACAATATGAGCAGTTCTTC.

This clonotype was detected a few times. This chain joins TRBV6-1 and TRBJ1-3; the D gene is possibly TRBD1 (5 bases). Trimming cost V 0 bases and J 4 bases, with 7 bases left between them. This CDR3 is built from 14 residues. CDR1 and CDR2 (germline): MNHNS, SASEGT. CDR3 region: CASSEAGAGNTIYF. CDR3 coding DNA: TGTGCCAGCAGTGAAGCAGGGGCAGGAAACACCATATATTTT.

J is TRBJ2-3 and V is TRBV7-2; tentatively, D is TRBD2 (7 bases). Per the germline V gene, CDR1 is SGHTA and CDR2 is FQGNSA. The CDR3 has 13 amino acids. Trimming took off 4 bases at V and 8 bases at J, with 13 bases between the two ends. CDR3 DNA sequence: TGTGCCAGCAGCTCAAGGGGGGGTCGTACGCAGTATTTT. This encodes CASSSRGGRTQYF.

The chain couples TRBV7-9 to TRBJ2-3; TRBD2 aligns across 7 bases. V dropped 4 bases and J dropped 1; count of bases not matched to a gene: 8. Germline CDR1 reads SEHNR; CDR2 reads FQNEAQ (reference sequence). The CDR3 is 16 residues long. CDR3 in amino acids: CASSSRGEGRTDTQYF. CDR3 DNA: TGTGCCAGCAGCTCCCGGGGGGAGGGGCGCACAGATACGCAGTATTTT.

The CDR3 reads CASSLISGGGSYNEQFF. The CDR3, as DNA: TGCGCCAGCAGCTTGATTAGCGGGGGAGGCTCCTACAATGAGCAGTTCTTC. J is TRBJ2-1 and V is TRBV5-1; 9 bases fit TRBD2. V lost 1 base to trimming and J lost 0 bases; unmatched junction nucleotides: 5. Germline V gene lookup returns CDR1 SGHRS and CDR2 YFSETQ. This CDR3 spans 17 amino acids.

V gene TRBV6-1 combines with J gene TRBJ1-1, with 7 bases that match TRBD1. Looked up from germline, CDR1 is MNHNS and CDR2 is SASEGT. CDR3 length equals 15 residues. The ends lost 4 bases at V and 0 bases at J; junction bases unmatched: 5. The CDR3: CASSVRGEVNTEAFF. CDR3 DNA sequence: TGTGCCAGCAGTGTCAGGGGGGAGGTGAACACTGAAGCTTTCTTT.

With regard to this clonotype: One end of the junction varies from germline; a read error may be responsible. The chain combines TRBV12-3 or TRBV12-4 with TRBJ1-5; no clear D gene. The CDR3 loop spans 12 amino acids. The DNA of the CDR3 is TGTGCCGGCAGCGACGGGTATCAGCCCCAGCATTTT. Protein sequence: CAGSDGYQPQHF.

The chain carries TRBV9 and TRBJ2-1; the match to TRBD2 covers 8 bases. CDR3 length: 15 residues. Trimming removed 4 bases from V and 5 bases from J; junction bases left unmatched: 8. Germline values: CDR1 SGDLS, CDR2 YYNGEE. The CDR3 loop reads CASSPRGLVDNEQFF. The CDR3 DNA reads TGTGCCAGCAGCCCCCGGGGACTAGTAGACAATGAGCAGTTCTTC.

The chain uses TRBV27 and TRBJ2-1, with a tentative D call TRBD1 (5 bases). V dropped 5 bases and J dropped 9 bases, with 14 bases sitting between them. The length of the CDR3 is 13 residues. The germline gives CDR1 MNHEY, CDR2 SMNVEV (reference sequence). CDR3 in DNA: TGTGCCAGCAGTAAGCGTGGTGACAGTGAGCAGTTCTTC. It specifies CASSKRGDSEQFF.

The CDR3 loop is CASSSSGTRFDDEQFF. The CDR3 nucleotides read TGTGCCAGCAGTTCATCCGGGACTAGATTTGACGATGAGCAGTTCTTC. The rearrangement joins TRBV28 to TRBJ2-5; 8 bases are shared with TRBD2. The DNA matches TRBJ2-1 better at its end, which makes the J call doubtful. There are 16 residues in the CDR3. CDR1 is MDHEN and CDR2 is SYDVKM in the germline V gene.

V and J are TRBV12-5 and TRBJ2-1; TRBD1 matches 8 bases. Germline values: CDR1 LGHNT, CDR2 FRNRAP. The length of the CDR3 is 16 residues. After removal of 0 bases from V and 5 bases from J, the junction contained 6 bases not matched to a gene. The DNA for the CDR3 is TGTGCTAGTGGTTTGGTGGGACAGGTAGTAGACAATGAGCAGTTCTTC. Translated: CASGLVGQVVDNEQFF. The full variable domain, in which reference TRBV12-5 and TRBJ2-1 provide the parts outside the CDR3, is DARVTQTPRHKVTEMGQEVTMRCQPILGHNTVFWYRQTMMQGLELLAYFRNRAPLDDSGMPKDRFSAEMPDATLATLKIQPSEPRDSAVYFCASGLVGQVVDNEQFFGPGTRLTVL.

V gene TRBV28 combines with J gene TRBJ1-4, with unresolved D. The ends were cut back, 6 bases at V and 5 bases at J, with 13 bases in the middle. Germline assignment: CDR1 MDHEN and CDR2 SYDVKM. This CDR3 is built from 14 residues. The CDR3, as DNA: TGTGCCAGCAGCTCGCAGTCAATAAATGAAAAACTGTTTTTT. Translated: CASSSQSINEKLFF.

This clonotype was observed a few times. The chain uses TRBV28 and TRBJ2-6; the D gene is possibly TRBD1 (6 bases). This CDR3 spans 17 amino acids. Trimming cost V 7 bases and J 4 bases, with 20 bases left between them. The V gene's germline CDR1 is MDHEN and CDR2 SYDVKM. The CDR3 is CASNTGTQFSGANVLTF. In DNA, the CDR3 is TGTGCCAGCAATACAGGGACCCAATTTTCCGGGGCCAACGTCCTGACTTTC.

This clonotype was counted only a few times. The chain has TRBV20-1 and TRBJ2-5, with 8 bases fitting TRBD2. From germline, CDR1 is DFQATT and CDR2 SNEGSKA (reference sequence). V was pared by 0 bases and J by 0 bases, with 6 bases of the junction left unmatched. The CDR3 is 16 residues long. The CDR3 DNA reads as TGCAGTGCTAGAGACCCTAGACTAGCGCACCAAGAGACCCAGTACTTC. Its protein product is CSARDPRLAHQETQYF.

V gene TRBV7-3 combines with J gene TRBJ1-1; D gene uncertain. The CDR3 is made up of 15 amino acids. V was cut by 5 bases and J by 5 bases, with 18 bases left in between. Germline assignment: CDR1 SGHTA and CDR2 FQGTGA. CDR3 loop: CASSPGKGGGTEAFF. The CDR3 DNA follows: TGTGCCAGCAGCCCTGGCAAGGGCGGAGGAACTGAAGCTTTCTTT. Using reference TRBV7-3 and TRBJ1-1 for the parts outside the CDR3, the full variable domain is GAGVSQTPSNKVTEKGKYVELRCDPISGHTALYWYRQSLGQGPEFLIYFQGTGAADDSGLPNDRFFAVRPEGSVSTLKIQRTERGDSAVYLCASSPGKGGGTEAFFGQGTRLTVV.

In its sample, this clonotype was seen many times. The chain joins TRBV9 to TRBJ2-4; 11 bases fit TRBD2. CDR3 length: 17 amino acids. Germline V gives CDR1 SGDLS, CDR2 YYNGEE. The ends lost 3 bases at V and 1 base at J; junction bases unmatched: 6. CDR3 sequence reads: CASSAEVAGGAKNIQYF. CDR3 in DNA: TGTGCCAGCAGCGCCGAAGTAGCGGGGGGGGCCAAAAACATTCAGTACTTC.